Listed below are T cell receptor beta chains from one sample, sequenced in a study of blood T cells in healthy people across ages. Via MiXCR, TCRdb re-called the 5' RACE reads, giving one row per CDR3 protein. Among 600,000 or so distinct CDR3 sequences, around half were seen once, and the ten largest hold under 30%. Specimen: blood. These receptors all come from a man older than 75 in good health. CDR3s include the opening cysteine and the closing phenylalanine or tryptophan. The order of the fields is D gene, V gene, clone size, J gene, CDR3 protein, CDR3 DNA. The D gene is left open where the match is weak. Rows give clone size only sometimes, using once, few, many, or a class for an expanded clone.

-,TRBV3-1,-,TRBJ1-2,CASSPPTAKRHGYTF,TGTGCCAGCAGCCCACCGACAGCCAAAAGGCATGGCTACACCTTC
-,TRBV7-2,few,TRBJ1-1,CASSWNRNTEAFF,TGTGCCAGCAGTTGGAACAGGAACACTGAAGCTTTCTTT
-,TRBV25-1,-,TRBJ2-1,CASVPGTTPYDEQFF,TGTGCCAGCGTACCCGGGACAACTCCTTACGATGAGCAGTTCTTC
-,TRBV12-3/TRBV12-4,-,TRBJ1-1,CASTRTLEAFF,TGTGCCAGCACCCGGACACTTGAAGCTTTCTTT
TRBD1,TRBV5-1,few,TRBJ1-5,CASSFGTGLDQPQHF,TGCGCCAGCAGCTTCGGGACAGGGCTTGATCAGCCCCAGCATTTT
TRBD1,TRBV20-1,-,TRBJ1-2,CSASHPGQGSSGYGYTF,TGCAGTGCTTCTCACCCGGGACAGGGATCCTCGGGCTATGGCTACACCTTC
-,TRBV6-5,-,TRBJ2-7,CASVAYNEQYF,TGTGCCAGCGTGGCCTACAATGAGCAGTACTTC
TRBD1,TRBV6-5,many,TRBJ2-5,CASSRVARGQETQYF,TGTGCCAGCAGTCGGGTCGCCAGGGGGCAAGAGACCCAGTACTTC
TRBD1,TRBV7-9,-,TRBJ1-1,CASSSTGVRYAEAFF,TGTGCCAGCAGCTCGACAGGGGTGCGGTACGCTGAAGCTTTCTTT
-,TRBV4-2,-,TRBJ1-1,CASSQDGAHTEAFF,TGTGCCAGCAGCCAAGACGGTGCGCACACTGAAGCTTTCTTT